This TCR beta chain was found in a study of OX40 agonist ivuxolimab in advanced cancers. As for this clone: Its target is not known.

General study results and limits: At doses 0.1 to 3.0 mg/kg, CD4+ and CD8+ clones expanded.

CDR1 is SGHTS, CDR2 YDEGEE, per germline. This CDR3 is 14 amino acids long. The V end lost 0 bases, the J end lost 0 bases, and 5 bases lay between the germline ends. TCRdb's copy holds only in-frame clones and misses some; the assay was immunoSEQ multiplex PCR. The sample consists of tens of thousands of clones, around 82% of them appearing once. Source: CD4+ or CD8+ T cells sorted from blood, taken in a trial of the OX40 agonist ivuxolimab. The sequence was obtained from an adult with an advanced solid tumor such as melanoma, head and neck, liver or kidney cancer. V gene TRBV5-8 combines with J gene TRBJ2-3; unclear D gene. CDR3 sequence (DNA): TGTGCCAGCAGCTTGGGCCCTAGCACAGATACGCAGTATTTT. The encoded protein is CASSLGPSTDTQYF.